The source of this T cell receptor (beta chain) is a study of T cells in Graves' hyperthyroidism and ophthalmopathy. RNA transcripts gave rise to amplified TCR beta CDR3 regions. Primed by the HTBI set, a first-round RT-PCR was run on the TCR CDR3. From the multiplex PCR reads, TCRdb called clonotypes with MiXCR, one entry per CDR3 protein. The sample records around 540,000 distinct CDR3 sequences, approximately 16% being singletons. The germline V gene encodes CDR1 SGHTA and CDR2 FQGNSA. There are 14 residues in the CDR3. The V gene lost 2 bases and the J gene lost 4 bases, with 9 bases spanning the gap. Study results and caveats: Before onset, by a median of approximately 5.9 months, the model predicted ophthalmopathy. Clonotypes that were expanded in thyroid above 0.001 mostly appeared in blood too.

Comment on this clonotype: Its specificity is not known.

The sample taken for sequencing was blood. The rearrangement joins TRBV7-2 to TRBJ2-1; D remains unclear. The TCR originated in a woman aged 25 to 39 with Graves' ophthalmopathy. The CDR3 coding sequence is TGTGCCAGCAGCTTACTAAACGAATACAATGAGCAGTTCTTC. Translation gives CASSLLNEYNEQFF.